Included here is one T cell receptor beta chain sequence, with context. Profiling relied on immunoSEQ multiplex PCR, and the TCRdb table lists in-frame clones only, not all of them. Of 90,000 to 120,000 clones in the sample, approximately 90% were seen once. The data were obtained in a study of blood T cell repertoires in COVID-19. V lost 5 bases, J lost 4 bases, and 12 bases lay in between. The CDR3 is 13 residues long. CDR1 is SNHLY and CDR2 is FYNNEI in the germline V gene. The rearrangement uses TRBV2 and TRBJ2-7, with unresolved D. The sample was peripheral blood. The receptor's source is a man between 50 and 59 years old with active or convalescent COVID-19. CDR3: CASSFPFEYEQYF. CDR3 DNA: TGTGCCAGCAGTTTCCCCTTCGAGTACGAGCAGTACTTC.